This T cell receptor (beta chain) was recorded in a study of early T cells in non-severe SARS-CoV-2 infection. Study-wide context: Sequencing of unsorted whole blood was done on bulk RNA, leaving chains unpaired.

Tagging with unique molecular identifiers was applied to individual cDNA molecules. Via MiXCR, TCRdb re-called the 5' RACE reads, giving one row per CDR3 protein. Among tens of thousands of distinct CDR3 sequences listed, around 5.3% were seen once. There are many counts of this clonotype. Its antigen is not identified. Findings of the study overall: In VDJdb matching, anti-spike CD8 responses were favored while private and CD4 specificities went missing.

Sequencing used whole blood. This TCR was recovered from an adult who was a healthcare worker with PCR-confirmed SARS-CoV-2 infection or an uninfected control (not recorded which).

The CDR3 bases are TGTGCCAGCAGCTCCTCGGGGAAACCCCAGGGAGATACGCAGTATTTT. As protein: CASSSSGKPQGDTQYF. The gene calls are TRBV7-8 and TRBJ2-3; D may correspond to TRBD1 or TRBD2 (5 bases each). Germline V lookup: CDR1 SGHVS, CDR2 FQNEAQ. Trimming cost V 4 bases and J 5 bases, with 19 bases left between them. This CDR3 is built from 16 residues.